Below are 30 T cell receptor beta chains sequenced from a single sample in a study of blood T cell repertoires in COVID-19. Profiled with immunoSEQ multiplex PCR; TCRdb holds only in-frame clones, not every one. The top ten hold approximately 2% of the sample, which has roughly 150,000 clones, about 83% seen once. The sample taken for sequencing was peripheral blood. The source is a woman aged 80 or older with acute or convalescent COVID-19.

This sequence joins TRBV28 and TRBJ2-7, with a weak D call TRBD2 (6 bases). The CDR3 runs 14 residues. The V end lost 2 bases, the J end lost 3 bases, and 11 bases lay between the germline ends. Germline CDR1 and CDR2: MDHEN and SYDVKM. The CDR3, as DNA: TGTGCCAGCAGTTTAGGGGGACTGGGCTACGAGCAGTACTTC. Encoded protein: CASSLGGLGYEQYF. The full variable domain, with the rest looked up from reference TRBV28 and TRBJ2-7, is DVKVTQSSRYLVKRTGEKVFLECVQDMDHENMFWYRQDPGLGLRLIYFSYDVKMKEKGDIPEGYSVSREKKERFSLILESASTNQTSMYLCASSLGGLGYEQYFGPGTRLTVT.

The V gene is TRBV6-5, the J gene TRBJ2-7; the match to TRBD1 covers 10 bases. J gave up 4 bases and V 4 bases, and 10 bases lay outside the gene matches. The CDR3 runs 16 residues. Germline V gene sequence: CDR1 MNHEY, CDR2 SVGAGI. The CDR3 sequence: CASSLDTGTGVYEQYF. The CDR3 nucleotides read TGTGCCAGCAGTTTGGACACCGGGACAGGGGTTTACGAGCAGTACTTC.

The J gene is TRBJ1-3, the V gene TRBV13; possibly TRBD1 for D (6 bases). The CDR3 spans 16 residues. Germline V gene lookup returns CDR1 PRHDT and CDR2 FYEKMQ (reference sequence). V lost 0 bases, J lost 0 bases, and 9 bases lay in between. CDR3 DNA: TGTGCCAGCAGCTTAGGTACAGGGAACTCTGGAAACACCATATATTTT. Its translation: CASSLGTGNSGNTIYF.

This chain joins TRBV6-5 and TRBJ1-1; 7 nucleotides match TRBD1. V shed 6 bases, J shed 3 bases, and the junction held 7 bases outside the gene matches. Germline V gene sequence: CDR1 MNHEY, CDR2 SVGAGI. This CDR3 has 14 residues. The DNA of the CDR3 is TGTGCCAGCAGCCACAGGGGATGGGACACTGAAGCTTTCTTT. Translated: CASSHRGWDTEAFF.

The V and J genes are TRBV11-2 and TRBJ2-7; 12 bases line up with TRBD2. J lost 5 bases, V lost 5 bases, and 10 bases had no gene match. CDR3 length: 16 amino acids. Germline CDR1 reads SGHAT; CDR2 reads FQNNGV. The CDR3 sequence: CASSPLTSGSVHEQYF. CDR3 DNA sequence: TGTGCCAGCAGCCCCCTGACTAGCGGGAGTGTCCACGAGCAGTACTTC. Filled out from reference TRBV11-2 and TRBJ2-7, the complete variable domain reads EAGVAQSPRYKIIEKRQSVAFWCNPISGHATLYWYQQILGQGPKLLIQFQNNGVVDDSQLPKDRFSAERLKGVDSTLKIQPAKLEDSAVYLCASSPLTSGSVHEQYFGPGTRLTVT.

The J gene is TRBJ2-1, the V gene TRBV19, with 7 bases aligning to TRBD2. The junction had 7 bases not matched to a gene; V was cut back by 6 bases and J by 5 bases. This CDR3 is 14 amino acids long. Germline values: CDR1 LNHDA, CDR2 SQIVND (reference sequence). CDR3 sequence: CASSTWRENNEQFF. CDR3 DNA sequence: TGTGCCAGTAGCACGTGGCGGGAGAACAATGAGCAGTTCTTC.

The chain carries TRBV28 and TRBJ1-2; possible D gene TRBD1, 6 bases. Germline V gene data show CDR1 as MDHEN and CDR2 as SYDVKM. The CDR3 extends over 13 amino acids. Trimming stripped 8 bases from V and 8 bases from J, with 18 bases between. The CDR3 bases are TGTGCCAGCCGTCCGGGGGGGCCGGGGGGCTACACCTTC. Its translation: CASRPGGPGGYTF.

The chain is built from TRBV5-4 and TRBJ2-3, with 10 bases matching TRBD2. CDR3 length: 16 residues. V lost 0 bases to trimming and J lost 4 bases; unmatched junction nucleotides: 5. Germline lookup yields CDR1 SGHNT and CDR2 YYREEE (reference sequence). CDR3 coding DNA: TGTGCCAGCAGCTTGGATCTAGCGGGGGCCCCAGATACGCAGTATTTT. As protein: CASSLDLAGAPDTQYF.

The rearrangement uses TRBV28 and TRBJ2-5, with 11 bases identical to TRBD1. Germline lookup yields CDR1 MDHEN and CDR2 SYDVKM. V dropped 6 bases and J dropped 3; count of bases not matched to a gene: 6. The CDR3 runs to 15 residues. The CDR3 spells CASSFPGQGEETQYF. The CDR3 DNA reads TGTGCCAGCAGCTTTCCGGGACAGGGGGAAGAGACCCAGTACTTC. Full variable domain (rest looked up from reference TRBV28 and TRBJ2-5): DVKVTQSSRYLVKRTGEKVFLECVQDMDHENMFWYRQDPGLGLRLIYFSYDVKMKEKGDIPEGYSVSREKKERFSLILESASTNQTSMYLCASSFPGQGEETQYFGPGTRLLVL.

The gene calls are TRBV4-3 and TRBJ2-7, with D unclear. The germline V gene encodes CDR1 LGHNA and CDR2 YSLEER. The length of the CDR3 is 14 residues. With 0 bases removed from V and 4 bases from J, the gap between germline ends came to 10 bases. CDR3 bases: TGCGCCAGCAGCCAAGATCGACTGGATTACGAGCAGTACTTC. It yields the protein CASSQDRLDYEQYF.

The V gene is TRBV18, the J gene TRBJ1-5; 8 bases are a match to TRBD1. The V and J ends lost 6 bases and 9 bases, in that order; junction bases with no gene match: 13. Per germline, CDR1 KGHSH and CDR2 LQKENI. The CDR3 is made up of 15 amino acids. CDR3 nucleotide sequence: TGTGCCAGCTCGCAACAGAACACAGGGGGTCGGCCCCAGCATTTT. It translates to CASSQQNTGGRPQHF. The variable domain in full, with the rest retrieved from reference TRBV18 and TRBJ1-5, is NAGVMQNPRHLVRRRGQEARLRCSPMKGHSHVYWYRQLPEEGLKFMVYLQKENIIDESGMPKERFSAEFPKEGPSILRIQQVVRGDSAAYFCASSQQNTGGRPQHFGDGTRLSIL.

The chain is built from TRBV23-1 and TRBJ1-5; 9 bases map to TRBD1. TRBV23-1 is labeled an ORF, and its function is uncertain. Losses at the gene ends were 8 bases for V and 7 bases for J; bases not matched to a gene: 9. The CDR3 covers 14 residues. CDR3 DNA sequence: TGCGCCAGCGTCAAAGGGACAGGGTGGCAGCCCCAGCATTTT. Translated: CASVKGTGWQPQHF.

On this clone: A junction end diverges from the germline sequence, so it may reflect a read error. This chain uses TRBV6-2 or TRBV6-3 with TRBJ2-7; a possible D gene is TRBD1 (5 bases). This CDR3 has 12 residues. The germline V gene has CDR1 MNHEY and CDR2 SVGEGT. CDR3 nucleotide sequence: TGTGCCAGCAGTTACAGGGGCCCTGGTACGCACTTC. It is translated as CASSYRGPGTHF.

The rearrangement uses TRBV28 and TRBJ1-6, with 10 positions matching TRBD1. This CDR3 region has 14 residues. With 6 bases clipped from V and 9 bases from J, the junction kept 5 bases outside the gene matches. Germline assignment: CDR1 MDHEN and CDR2 SYDVKM. The CDR3 nucleotides are TGTGCCAGCAGGCGACAGGGGGCCAGTTCACCCCTCCACTTT. The encoded protein is CASRRQGASSPLHF. Drawing the rest from reference TRBV28 and TRBJ1-6, the complete variable domain is DVKVTQSSRYLVKRTGEKVFLECVQDMDHENMFWYRQDPGLGLRLIYFSYDVKMKEKGDIPEGYSVSREKKERFSLILESASTNQTSMYLCASRRQGASSPLHFGNGTRLTVT.

CDR3 nucleotides: TGTGCCAGCAGTTTTTATCGTGAAAAACTGTTTTTT. Encoded protein: CASSFYREKLFF. The V and J genes are TRBV28 and TRBJ1-4; no clear D. Trimming took off 3 bases at V and 7 bases at J, with 6 bases between the two ends. Germline CDR1 and CDR2: MDHEN and SYDVKM. The CDR3 length is 12 residues.

This chain links TRBV14 with TRBJ2-2, with D unresolved. Trimming stripped 1 base from V and 6 bases from J, with 6 bases between. Germline values: CDR1 SGHDN, CDR2 FVKESK. The CDR3 totals 13 residues. The CDR3 DNA is TGTGCCAGCAGCCAAGGGCTCCCCGGGGAGCTGTTTTTT. This sequence encodes CASSQGLPGELFF.

The CDR3 loop reads CASSVGTGDGEKLFF. In nucleotides, the CDR3 is TGTGCCAGCAGCGTAGGTACAGGGGATGGAGAAAAACTGTTTTTT. V and J are TRBV9 and TRBJ1-4, with TRBD1 identical over 7 bases. The CDR3 consists of 15 residues. Germline CDR1 and CDR2: SGDLS and YYNGEE. V shed 0 bases, J shed 8 bases, and the junction held 7 bases outside the gene matches.

Only a few counts were recorded for this clone. This sequence joins TRBV9 and TRBJ1-1; D is ambiguous. V was cut by 2 bases and J by 7 bases, with 9 bases left in between. The CDR3 extends over 12 amino acids. Germline V gene lookup returns CDR1 SGDLS and CDR2 YYNGEE. Here the CDR3 DNA reads TGTGCCAGCAGCGTTGCCGGGAATGAAGCTTTCTTT. Amino acid sequence: CASSVAGNEAFF.

Only a few counts were recorded for this clone. The J gene is TRBJ1-1, the V gene TRBV9, with D perhaps matching TRBD1 (6 bases). Germline V CDR1 and CDR2: SGDLS, YYNGEE. The V end was cut by 3 bases, the J end by 5 bases, with 23 bases between. The CDR3 has 17 amino acids. CDR3 DNA: TGTGCCAGCAGCGCTCGAGATGCGGGGGCTATCGCGACTGAAGCTTTCTTT. Translated: CASSARDAGAIATEAFF.

V is TRBV30 and J is TRBJ1-6; D is unresolved. The CDR3 is 18 residues long. The V and J ends lost 0 bases and 0 bases respectively, with 15 bases between them. Germline CDR1 is GTSNPN and CDR2 is SVGIG (reference sequence). The CDR3 reads CAWSVPEDRSSYNSPLHF. The CDR3 DNA sequence: TGTGCCTGGAGTGTACCGGAAGACCGGAGCTCCTATAATTCACCCCTCCACTTT.

This clone was counted at least ten times. This rearrangement joins TRBV27 to TRBJ1-5; TRBD1 might be the D (6 bases). This CDR3 has 15 residues. Trimming took off 4 bases at V and 0 bases at J, with 10 bases between the two ends. CDR1 is MNHEY, CDR2 SMNVEV, per germline (reference sequence). The CDR3 DNA follows: TGTGCCAGCAGTTGGCAGGGGTATAGCAATCAGCCCCAGCATTTT. The encoded protein is CASSWQGYSNQPQHF.

This chain joins TRBV27 and TRBJ2-1, with D possibly matching TRBD1 (6 bases). This CDR3 spans 16 amino acids. Trimming removed 5 bases from V and 4 bases from J, with 18 bases in between. Germline V gene data show CDR1 as MNHEY and CDR2 as SMNVEV (reference sequence). The CDR3 nucleotides read TGTGCCAGCAGTCCTGTCAGGGCAGGGGATTACAATGAGCAGTTCTTC. As protein: CASSPVRAGDYNEQFF.

Details on this clone: This sample also contains other DNA sequences that code for the same CDR3. Here the CDR3 DNA reads TGTGCCAGCAGCTTCGGGGGGGGGCGAACAGATACGCAGTATTTT. Its protein product is CASSFGGGRTDTQYF. This sequence joins TRBV7-2 and TRBJ2-3, with TRBD2 matching over 8 bases. The CDR3 consists of 15 residues. With 3 bases clipped from V and 3 bases from J, the junction kept 5 bases outside the gene matches. Germline CDR1 reads SGHTA; CDR2 reads FQGNSA.

This clone was observed a single time. This chain joins TRBV19 and TRBJ2-2; D is ambiguous. Trimming cost V 3 bases and J 0 bases, with 11 bases left between them. The germline V gene encodes CDR1 LNHDA and CDR2 SQIVND (reference sequence). The CDR3 contains 16 residues. The CDR3 reads CASSMQAAANTGELFF. CDR3 nucleotide sequence: TGTGCCAGTAGTATGCAGGCCGCCGCGAACACCGGGGAGCTGTTTTTT.

The chain carries TRBV19 and TRBJ1-5; the match to TRBD1 covers 9 bases. V shed 6 bases, J shed 2 bases, and the junction held 5 bases outside the gene matches. Germline V gene sequence: CDR1 LNHDA, CDR2 SQIVND (reference sequence). This CDR3 is 15 amino acids long. The CDR3 nucleotides are TGTGCCAGTAGACCGGGACAGGGTGGCAATCAGCCCCAGCATTTT. This gives the protein CASRPGQGGNQPQHF.

CDR3 region: CASTLDSNQPQHF. In nucleotides, the CDR3 is TGTGCCAGCACGTTAGATAGCAATCAGCCCCAGCATTTT. The rearrangement uses TRBV6-5 and TRBJ1-5; no clear D gene. The ends were cut back, 7 bases at V and 0 bases at J, with 7 bases in the middle. The CDR3 sequence is 13 residues long. CDR1 and CDR2 (germline): MNHEY, SVGAGI.

The rearrangement uses TRBV4-3 and TRBJ2-1; 9 bases match TRBD2. Per the germline V gene, CDR1 is LGHNA and CDR2 is YSLEER. CDR3 size: 15 residues. The V gene end was trimmed by 1 base and the J gene end by 4 bases; junction bases not matched to a gene: 2. The CDR3, as DNA: TGCGCCAGCAGCCAAGGACTAGCGGATTACAATGAGCAGTTCTTC. This encodes CASSQGLADYNEQFF.

This clone was found a few times. The V and J genes are TRBV24-1 and TRBJ1-1, with TRBD1 identical over 7 bases. The CDR3 runs 14 residues. Germline CDR1 is KGHDR and CDR2 is SFDVKD. The junction had 8 bases not matched to a gene; V was cut back by 10 bases and J by 1 base. The CDR3: CATHSGQSNTEAFF. CDR3 DNA sequence: TGTGCCACGCACTCGGGACAGTCGAACACTGAAGCTTTCTTT.

J is TRBJ1-4 and V is TRBV5-4; D is unclear. The germline V gene encodes CDR1 SGHNT and CDR2 YYREEE (reference sequence). V lost 1 base and J 5 bases, leaving 6 bases between the germline ends. The CDR3 covers 13 residues. The CDR3 protein is CASSLRENEKLFF. Here the CDR3 DNA reads TGTGCCAGCAGCTTGAGGGAGAATGAAAAACTGTTTTTT.

DNA for the CDR3: TGTGCCAGCAGCCAAGTGCTAGCTGATAACACCGGGGAGCTGTTTTTT. Encoded protein: CASSQVLADNTGELFF. The rearrangement links TRBV3-1 (or the pseudogene TRBV3-2) to TRBJ2-2, with a possible D match to TRBD2 (5 bases). Trimming shortened V by 1 base and J by 2 bases, and 11 bases separated the two germline ends. This CDR3 is 16 amino acids long. Looked up from germline, CDR1 is LGHDT and CDR2 is YNNKEL (reference sequence).